Given below is one TCR beta chain in context. The assay was immunoSEQ multiplex PCR, and TCRdb's table has in-frame clones only and misses some. Among 25,000 to 35,000 clones listed, around 90% were seen once. This sample stems from a study of T cells in narcolepsy. The germline V gene has CDR1 LGHNT and CDR2 FRNRAP. The CDR3 runs to 21 residues. V was cut by 0 bases and J by 0 bases, with 26 bases left in between. Sequencing was done on a sample of CD45RA- memory CD4+ T cells from PBMCs. This TCR was recovered from a human donor with narcolepsy. The chain employs TRBV12-5 and TRBJ1-1, with D unclear. CDR3 loop: CASGLVPLGIALNHLNTEAFF. CDR3 DNA: TGTGCTAGTGGTTTGGTACCTCTCGGGATAGCCCTCAACCATTTGAACACTGAAGCTTTCTTT.